This T cell receptor beta chain was recovered during a study of vaccination and CD4 T cells after COVID-19. The wider study: The convalescents, six males and four females, included two who were Hispanic. Convalescent patients, three in number, were sampled at day 14 and days 161 to 241 post-vaccination. For each participant, vaccination comprised two doses of either the BNT162b2 or the mRNA-1273 vaccine.

This clonotype was seen a handful of times. The sample's time point: late sampling 161 to 241 days after vaccination in a few convalescent patients. A single record per CDR3 protein comes from TCRdb applying MiXCR to the PCR reads. The sample lists tens of thousands of distinct CDR3 sequences; about 49% were seen once. The J segment lost 0 bases and the V segment lost 1 base, leaving 3 bases of the junction unmatched. Germline V gives CDR1 SEHNR, CDR2 FQNEAQ (reference sequence). CDR3 length: 15 amino acids. This TCR derives from a human donor who had recovered from COVID-19. The sample here was CD4+ T cells from blood, taken about 7 months after SARS-CoV-2 vaccination. This chain connects TRBV7-9 to TRBJ2-7; TRBD2 aligns across 7 bases. The CDR3 DNA is TGTGCCAGCAGCTTAGGCGGGGGAGCCTCCTACGAGCAGTACTTC. Translated, it gives CASSLGGGASYEQYF.